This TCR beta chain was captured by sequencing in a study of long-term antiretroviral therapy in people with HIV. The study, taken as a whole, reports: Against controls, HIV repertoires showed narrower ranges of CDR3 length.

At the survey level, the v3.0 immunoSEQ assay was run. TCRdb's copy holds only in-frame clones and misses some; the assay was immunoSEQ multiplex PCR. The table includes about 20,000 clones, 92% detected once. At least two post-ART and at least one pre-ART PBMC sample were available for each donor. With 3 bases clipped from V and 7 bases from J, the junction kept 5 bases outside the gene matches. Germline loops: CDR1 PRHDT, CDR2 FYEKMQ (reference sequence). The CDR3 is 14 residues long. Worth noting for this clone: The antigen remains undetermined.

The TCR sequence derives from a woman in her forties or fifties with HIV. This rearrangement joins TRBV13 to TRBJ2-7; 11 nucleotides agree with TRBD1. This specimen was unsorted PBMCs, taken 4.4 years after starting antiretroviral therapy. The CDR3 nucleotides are TGTGCCAGCAGCTTCGGACAGGGGGCGAGAGAGCAGTACTTC. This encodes CASSFGQGAREQYF.